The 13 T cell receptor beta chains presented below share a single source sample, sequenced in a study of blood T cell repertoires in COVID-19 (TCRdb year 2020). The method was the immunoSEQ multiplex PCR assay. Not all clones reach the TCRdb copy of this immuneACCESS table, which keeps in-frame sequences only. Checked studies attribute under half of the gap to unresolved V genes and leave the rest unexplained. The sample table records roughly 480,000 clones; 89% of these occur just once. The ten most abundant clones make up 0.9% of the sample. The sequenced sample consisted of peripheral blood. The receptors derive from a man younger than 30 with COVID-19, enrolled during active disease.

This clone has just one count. The CDR3 DNA sequence: TGTGCCAGCAGGGGGACTAGCGTCTTCAATGAGCAGTTCTTC. Protein product: CASRGTSVFNEQFF. The chain couples TRBV5-4 to TRBJ2-1; 10 bases match TRBD2. V lost 5 bases and J lost 6; bases outside the gene matches: 5. CDR3 length: 14 amino acids. Germline values: CDR1 SGHNT, CDR2 YYREEE (reference sequence).

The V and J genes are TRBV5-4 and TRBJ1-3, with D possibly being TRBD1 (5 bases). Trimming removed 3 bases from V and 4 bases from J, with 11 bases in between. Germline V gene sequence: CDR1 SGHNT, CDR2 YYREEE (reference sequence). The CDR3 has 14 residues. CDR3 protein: CASSSPTDGNTIYF. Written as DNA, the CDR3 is TGTGCCAGCAGCTCCCCGACAGACGGAAACACCATATATTTT.

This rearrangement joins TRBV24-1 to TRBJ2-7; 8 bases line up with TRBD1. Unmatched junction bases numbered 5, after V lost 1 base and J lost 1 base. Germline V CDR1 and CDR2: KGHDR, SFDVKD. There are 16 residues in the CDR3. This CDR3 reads CATSDFVRTGSYEQYF. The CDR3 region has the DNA TGTGCCACCAGTGATTTTGTTAGGACAGGGTCCTACGAGCAGTACTTC.

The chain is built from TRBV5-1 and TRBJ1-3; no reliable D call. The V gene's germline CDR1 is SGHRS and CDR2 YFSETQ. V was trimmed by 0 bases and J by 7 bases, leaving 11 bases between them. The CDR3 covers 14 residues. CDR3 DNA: TGCGCCAGCAGCTTGGCCGGGGAGCAGAACACCATATATTTT. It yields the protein CASSLAGEQNTIYF. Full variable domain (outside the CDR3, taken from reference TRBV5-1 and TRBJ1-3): KAGVTQTPRYLIKTRGQQVTLSCSPISGHRSVSWYQQTPGQGLQFLFEYFSETQRNKGNFPGRFSGRQFSNSRSEMNVSTLELGDSALYLCASSLAGEQNTIYFGEGSWLTVV.

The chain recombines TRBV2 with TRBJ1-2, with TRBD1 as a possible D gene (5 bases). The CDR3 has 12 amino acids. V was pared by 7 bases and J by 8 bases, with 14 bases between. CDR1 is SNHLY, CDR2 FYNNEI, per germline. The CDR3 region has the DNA TGTGCCAGCAAGGACACCTCCGGGGGCTACACCTTC. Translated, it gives CASKDTSGGYTF.

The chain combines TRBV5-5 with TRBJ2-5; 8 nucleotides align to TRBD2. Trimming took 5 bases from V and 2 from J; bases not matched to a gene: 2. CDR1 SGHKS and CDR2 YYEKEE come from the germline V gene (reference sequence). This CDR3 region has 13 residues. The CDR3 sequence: CASRRGGQETQYF. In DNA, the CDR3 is TGTGCCAGCAGACGCGGGGGGCAAGAGACCCAGTACTTC.

The CDR3 loop reads CASSQDRGRTDTQYF. The CDR3 DNA reads TGTGCCAGCAGTCAGGACAGGGGTAGGACAGATACGCAGTATTTT. The chain uses TRBV2 and TRBJ2-3; 9 bases line up with TRBD1. CDR1 is SNHLY, CDR2 FYNNEI, per germline. J was trimmed by 3 bases and V by 5 bases; bases with no gene match: 6. This CDR3 is built from 15 residues. The full variable domain, its missing parts supplied by reference TRBV2 and TRBJ2-3, is EPEVTQTPSHQVTQMGQEVILRCVPISNHLYFYWYRQILGQKVEFLVSFYNNEISEKSEIFDDQFSVERPDGSNFTLKIRSTKLEDSAMYFCASSQDRGRTDTQYFGPGTRLTVL.

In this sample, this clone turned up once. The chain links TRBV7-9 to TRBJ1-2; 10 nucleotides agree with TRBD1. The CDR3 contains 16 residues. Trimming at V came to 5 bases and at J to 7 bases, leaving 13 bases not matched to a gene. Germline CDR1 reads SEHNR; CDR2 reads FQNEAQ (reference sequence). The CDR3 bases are TGTGCCAGCAGCCAATCCTTGACAGGGGGCCTCTCTGGCTACACCTTC. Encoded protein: CASSQSLTGGLSGYTF.

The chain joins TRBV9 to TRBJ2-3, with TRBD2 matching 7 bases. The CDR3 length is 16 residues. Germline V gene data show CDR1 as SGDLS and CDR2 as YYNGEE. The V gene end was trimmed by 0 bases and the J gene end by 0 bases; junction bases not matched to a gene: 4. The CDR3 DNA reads TGTGCCAGCAGCGTAGGTTCTAGCGGAAGCACAGATACGCAGTATTTT. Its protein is CASSVGSSGSTDTQYF.

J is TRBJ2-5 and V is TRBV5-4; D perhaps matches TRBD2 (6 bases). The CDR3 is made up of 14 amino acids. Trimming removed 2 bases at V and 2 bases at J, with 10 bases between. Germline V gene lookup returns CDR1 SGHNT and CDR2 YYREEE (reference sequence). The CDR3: CASSFLGGQETQYF. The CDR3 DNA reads TGTGCCAGCAGCTTCCTCGGGGGTCAAGAGACCCAGTACTTC. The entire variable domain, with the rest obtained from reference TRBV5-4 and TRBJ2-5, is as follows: ETGVTQSPTHLIKTRGQQVTLRCSSQSGHNTVSWYQQALGQGPQFIFQYYREEENGRGNFPPRFSGLQFPNYSSELNVNALELDDSALYLCASSFLGGQETQYFGPGTRLLVL.

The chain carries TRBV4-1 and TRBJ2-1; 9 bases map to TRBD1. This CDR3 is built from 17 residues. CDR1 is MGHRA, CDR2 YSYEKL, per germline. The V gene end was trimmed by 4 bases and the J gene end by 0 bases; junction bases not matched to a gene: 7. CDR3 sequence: CASSPGRTGVSYNEQFF. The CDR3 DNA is TGCGCCAGCAGCCCAGGGAGGACAGGGGTCTCCTACAATGAGCAGTTCTTC.

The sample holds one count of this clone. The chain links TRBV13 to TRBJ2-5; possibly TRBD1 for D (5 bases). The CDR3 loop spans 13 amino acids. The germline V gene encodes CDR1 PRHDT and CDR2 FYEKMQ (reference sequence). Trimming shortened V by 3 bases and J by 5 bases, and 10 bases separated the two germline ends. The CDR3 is CASSFPRAETQYF. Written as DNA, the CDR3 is TGTGCCAGCAGCTTCCCCAGGGCCGAGACCCAGTACTTC.

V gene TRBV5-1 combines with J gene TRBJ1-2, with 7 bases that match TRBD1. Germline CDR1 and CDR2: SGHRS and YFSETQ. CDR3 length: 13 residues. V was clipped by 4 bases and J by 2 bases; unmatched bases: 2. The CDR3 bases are TGCGCCAGCAGCCCGGGACAGAACTATGGCTACACCTTC. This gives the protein CASSPGQNYGYTF.